What follows are 21 T cell receptor beta chains derived from one specimen sequenced in a study of cytomegalovirus exposure and HLA in healthy donors. Researchers ran the PCR with 60 Vbeta and 13 Jbeta primers. Sequencing used immunoSEQ multiplex PCR; TCRdb keeps in-frame clones, though not all of them. This table holds 150,000 or so clones, about four fifths found once. Specimen: PBMCs. The receptors come from a woman under 30 in good health and CMV-seropositive.

The V gene is TRBV19, the J gene TRBJ1-4; 10 bases are a match to TRBD1. Germline V gives CDR1 LNHDA, CDR2 SQIVND (reference sequence). The CDR3 totals 14 residues. V shed 3 bases and J 5 bases; nucleotides not matched to a gene: 0. The CDR3 DNA sequence: TGTGCCAGTAGTATGGGACAGGGGAATGAAAAACTGTTTTTT. It specifies CASSMGQGNEKLFF.

The V and J genes are TRBV28 and TRBJ2-3, with 10 bases lining up with TRBD2. With 10 bases clipped from V and 4 bases from J, the junction kept 5 bases outside the gene matches. Germline V gene data show CDR1 as MDHEN and CDR2 as SYDVKM. This CDR3 is built from 13 residues. CDR3 region: CAISGGASDTQYF. The CDR3 DNA reads TGTGCCATCAGCGGGGGGGCATCAGATACGCAGTATTTT.

V usage is TRBV7-8 and J usage is TRBJ1-2, with D tentatively TRBD1 (6 bases). Germline CDR1 and CDR2: SGHVS and FQNEAQ. This CDR3 is built from 15 residues. V shed 2 bases and J shed 7 bases, with 17 bases lying between them. CDR3 in DNA: TGTGCCAGCAGCTTAAATACAGGGACAAGTGGTGGCTACACCTTC. Translating it yields CASSLNTGTSGGYTF.

This rearrangement joins TRBV6-4 to TRBJ2-1; TRBD2 might be the D (5 bases). The germline V and J ends were trimmed by 6 bases and 8 bases, with 17 bases remaining between them. The CDR3 totals 14 residues. The germline V gene encodes CDR1 MRHNA and CDR2 SNTAGT. The CDR3 DNA reads as TGTGCCAGCAGCGCCACGGCCGGGGTCTATGAGCAGTTCTTC. Protein product: CASSATAGVYEQFF.

The rearrangement uses TRBV2 and TRBJ2-2, with 7 bases fitting TRBD2. The V segment lost 8 bases and the J segment 7 bases; nucleotides outside the gene matches: 7. The CDR3 extends over 13 amino acids. CDR1 is SNHLY, CDR2 FYNNEI, per germline. The CDR3 nucleotides read TGTGCCAGCTTGGGGGGGGGTGTCGGGGAGCTGTTTTTT. It translates to CASLGGGVGELFF. The complete variable domain, with remaining parts taken from reference TRBV2 and TRBJ2-2, reads EPEVTQTPSHQVTQMGQEVILRCVPISNHLYFYWYRQILGQKVEFLVSFYNNEISEKSEIFDDQFSVERPDGSNFTLKIRSTKLEDSAMYFCASLGGGVGELFFGEGSRLTVL.

The chain is built from TRBV7-2 and TRBJ2-1; the match to TRBD2 covers 8 bases. The CDR3 sequence is 13 residues long. The germline gives CDR1 SGHTA, CDR2 FQGNSA. With 6 bases clipped from V and 5 bases from J, the junction kept 3 bases outside the gene matches. CDR3 in DNA: TGTGCCAGCAGTAGCGGGGCGAACAATGAGCAGTTCTTC. Residues: CASSSGANNEQFF.

This chain joins TRBV7-8 and TRBJ1-5; a weak D match, TRBD1 (5 bases). V was cut by 5 bases and J by 3 bases, with 14 bases left in between. CDR1 is SGHVS and CDR2 is FQNEAQ in the germline V gene. CDR3 length equals 15 residues. For the CDR3, the DNA is TGTGCCAGCAGCCCAAATCGACAGTTCAATCAGCCCCAGCATTTT. It translates to CASSPNRQFNQPQHF.

This rearrangement joins TRBV5-4 to TRBJ2-4, with D tentatively TRBD1 (5 bases). Trimming shortened V by 1 base and J by 4 bases, and 9 bases separated the two germline ends. Looked up from germline, CDR1 is SGHNT and CDR2 is YYREEE (reference sequence). The CDR3 contains 14 residues. CDR3 in DNA: TGTGCCAGCAGCTTGATTGACAGAAAAAACATTCAGTACTTC. Its translation is CASSLIDRKNIQYF. The whole variable domain, filled in from reference TRBV5-4 and TRBJ2-4, reads ETGVTQSPTHLIKTRGQQVTLRCSSQSGHNTVSWYQQALGQGPQFIFQYYREEENGRGNFPPRFSGLQFPNYSSELNVNALELDDSALYLCASSLIDRKNIQYFGAGTRLSVL.

This chain connects TRBV20-1 to TRBJ1-2; 8 bases map to TRBD1. The germline CDR1 and CDR2 sequences are DFQATT and SNEGSKA (reference sequence). The CDR3 is 11 amino acids. With V trimmed by 6 bases and J by 8 bases, 5 bases remained unmatched. CDR3 nucleotides: TGCAGTGCCCAGACAGGGGAAGGCTACACCTTC. Protein product: CSAQTGEGYTF.

Notes on this clone: Sequence at one end of the junction differs from germline and may be a read error. Here the CDR3 reads CASSAGQGALNTEAFF. CDR3 DNA: TGTGCCAGCAGCGCCGGACAGGGGGCCTTGAATACTGAAGCTTTCTTT. This chain connects TRBV5-6 to TRBJ1-1; 11 bases are shared with TRBD1. In germline, CDR1 is SGHDT, CDR2 YYEEEE. This CDR3 comprises 16 residues. The full variable domain, completed using reference TRBV5-6 and TRBJ1-1, is DAGVTQSPTHLIKTRGQQVTLRCSPKSGHDTVSWYQQALGQGPQFIFQYYEEEERQRGNFPDRFSGHQFPNYSSELNVNALLLGDSALYLCASSAGQGALNTEAFFGQGTRLTVV.

V is TRBV7-8 and J is TRBJ2-7; D ambiguous. The V end lost 4 bases, the J end lost 4 bases, and 11 bases lay between the germline ends. Germline CDR1 reads SGHVS; CDR2 reads FQNEAQ. This CDR3 is built from 13 residues. DNA for the CDR3: TGTGCCAGCAGCTCAGAGACCGGGTACGAGCAGTACTTC. Encoded protein: CASSSETGYEQYF.

This rearrangement joins TRBV27 to TRBJ1-1, with a weak D call TRBD1 (6 bases). The V gene's germline CDR1 is MNHEY and CDR2 SMNVEV (reference sequence). V was trimmed by 3 bases and J by 8 bases, leaving 10 bases between them. The CDR3 runs 12 residues. The CDR3 bases are TGTGCCAGCAGTTTTACCGGGACAGAAGCTTTCTTT. It specifies CASSFTGTEAFF.

The rearrangement links TRBV6-5 to TRBJ1-1, with 7 bases that match TRBD1. This CDR3 contains 11 residues. The V gene's germline CDR1 is MNHEY and CDR2 SVGAGI. V shed 8 bases, J shed 10 bases, and the junction held 7 bases outside the gene matches. CDR3 nucleotides: TGTGCCAGCTCCGACAGGGCCACAGCTTTCTTT. Translating it yields CASSDRATAFF.

This clone was counted only a few times. The chain links TRBV7-9 to TRBJ2-5; D is possibly TRBD2 (6 bases). The V end was cut by 3 bases, the J end by 0 bases, with 8 bases between. Per germline, CDR1 SEHNR and CDR2 FQNEAQ (reference sequence). The CDR3 contains 14 residues. The chain's CDR3 is CASSLGGNQETQYF. DNA for the CDR3: TGTGCCAGCAGCTTGGGGGGAAACCAAGAGACCCAGTACTTC.

This sequence joins TRBV6-6 and TRBJ2-5; 8 nucleotides line up with TRBD1. The last part of the DNA fits TRBJ2-7 better; the J call may be wrong. This CDR3 spans 15 amino acids. CDR1 MNHNY and CDR2 SVGAGI come from the germline V gene (reference sequence). The CDR3 spells CASRNPTTGAYEQYF. In DNA, the CDR3 is TGTGCCAGCAGGAACCCGACGACAGGGGCCTACGAGCAGTACTTC.

This clone has just one count. The gene calls are TRBV7-9 and TRBJ2-7; D possibly corresponds to TRBD2 (6 bases). V lost 5 bases, J lost 7 bases, and 12 bases lay in between. Germline V gene sequence: CDR1 SEHNR, CDR2 FQNEAQ (reference sequence). CDR3 length: 12 residues. This chain's CDR3 is CASSPGAGEQYF. The CDR3, as DNA: TGTGCCAGCAGCCCGGGCGCGGGGGAGCAGTACTTC.

The V and J genes are TRBV25-1 and TRBJ1-1; D is unclear. The CDR3 length is 12 residues. The germline V gene encodes CDR1 MGHDK and CDR2 SYGVNS. Trimming removed 3 bases at V and 3 bases at J, with 5 bases between. CDR3 sequence reads: CASSDIYTEAFF. CDR3 coding DNA: TGTGCCAGCAGTGACATTTACACTGAAGCTTTCTTT.

This clone was observed a handful of times. This rearrangement joins TRBV11-2 to TRBJ2-7, with 8 bases fitting TRBD2. Germline V CDR1 and CDR2: SGHAT, FQNNGV. The CDR3 extends over 14 amino acids. Trimming removed 6 bases from V and 4 bases from J; junction bases left unmatched: 8. The CDR3 spells CASRRVAGRYEQYF. The CDR3 DNA sequence: TGTGCCAGCAGAAGGGTAGCGGGGAGATACGAGCAGTACTTC.

As regards this clone: At one of its ends the junction is not consistent with the germline gene, which may arise from a read error. The chain combines TRBV7-7 with TRBJ1-6; 7 bases match TRBD1. CDR1 SSHAT and CDR2 FNYEAQ come from the germline V gene (reference sequence). This CDR3 spans 13 amino acids. The CDR3 DNA reads as TGTGCTAGCAGCGTGGACAGGAATTCACCCCTCCACTTT. This gives the protein CASSVDRNSPLHF.

The chain recombines TRBV4-1 with TRBJ1-5, with 9 bases lining up with TRBD1. There are 15 residues in the CDR3. Germline CDR1 and CDR2: MGHRA and YSYEKL. The V and J ends lost 4 bases and 6 bases, in that order; junction bases with no gene match: 7. CDR3 in amino acids: CASSPDTGGGQPQHF. DNA for the CDR3: TGCGCCAGCAGCCCAGACACAGGGGGCGGTCAGCCCCAGCATTTT.

The chain has TRBV13 and TRBJ2-5; TRBD1 aligns across 9 bases. The J segment lost 5 bases and the V segment lost 5 bases, leaving 12 bases of the junction unmatched. The CDR3 covers 16 residues. In germline, CDR1 is PRHDT, CDR2 FYEKMQ (reference sequence). The DNA for the CDR3 is TGTGCCAGCAGCCAAAGAGGACAGGGGTGGATGGAGACCCAGTACTTC. This gives the protein CASSQRGQGWMETQYF.